The present T cell receptor (beta chain) was sequenced within a study of blood T cell repertoires in COVID-19. Study background: In each case, the material was cDNA or gDNA derived from T cells, B-cell-depleted T cells, or PBMCs.

The CDR3 length is 16 residues. CDR1 is LGHNA and CDR2 is YSLEER in the germline V gene. J lost 4 bases, V lost 1 base, and 6 bases had no gene match. In the source study's methods: Amplification with reference gene primers provided the estimates of nucleated cell counts. The assay was immunoSEQ multiplex PCR, and TCRdb's table has in-frame clones only and misses some. Clone size and V and J calls were adopted from that table, with D and trimming inferred from the DNA. The sample records under 250,000 clones, almost 85% being singletons. In this sample, this clone turned up many times. Sequenced material: peripheral blood. V is TRBV4-3 and J is TRBJ2-7; 11 nucleotides match TRBD1. This clonotype originated in a woman aged 40 to 55 with acute or convalescent COVID-19. CDR3 sequence (DNA): TGCGCCAGCAGCCAAGTAGGGGACAGGGGGAATTACGAGCAGTACTTC. It translates to CASSQVGDRGNYEQYF.